The rows below give T cell receptor beta chains drawn from one sample of a study of cytomegalovirus exposure and HLA in healthy donors. TCRdb keeps only in-frame clones here, not all; method: immunoSEQ multiplex PCR. The sample consists of 40,000 to 55,000 clones, 88% of them appearing once. The sequencing sample was made of PBMCs. These receptors were taken from a young woman in good health and CMV-seronegative. CDR3s include the opening cysteine and the closing phenylalanine or tryptophan. Fields, in order: J gene, clone size, D gene, V gene, CDR3 protein, CDR3 DNA. D genes are given only for firm matches. For some rows the clone size is stated as once, few or many, or as a class when expanded; others skip it.

TRBJ2-3 NA TRBD1 TRBV6-4 CASSEGQGADTQYF TGTGCCAGCAGTGAGGGACAGGGAGCAGATACGCAGTATTTT
TRBJ2-1 NA TRBD2 TRBV13 CASSLTSSGSNEQFF TGTGCCAGCAGCTTAACGTCTAGCGGGAGCAATGAGCAGTTCTTC
TRBJ2-1 NA TRBD2 TRBV19 CASSLSHSGSKVKNEQFF TGTGCCAGTAGTCTCTCTCACAGCGGGAGTAAAGTTAAGAATGAGCAGTTCTTC
TRBJ2-1 NA NA TRBV9 CASSQGIFSYNEQFF TGTGCCAGCAGCCAGGGTATTTTCTCCTACAATGAGCAGTTCTTC
TRBJ1-1 NA NA TRBV7-9 CASSLGGSNTEAFF TGTGCCAGCAGCTTGGGGGGATCGAACACTGAAGCTTTCTTT
TRBJ1-5 once NA TRBV7-8 CASSDRWGGYQPQHF TGTGCCAGCAGCGACCGTTGGGGGGGATATCAGCCCCAGCATTTT
TRBJ2-7 NA NA TRBV4-1 CASSQAWSGLAYEQYF TGCGCCAGCAGCCAAGCCTGGAGCGGGTTAGCCTACGAGCAGTACTTC
TRBJ2-2 NA NA TRBV4-2 CASSQDERITGELFF TGTGCCAGCAGCCAAGATGAGCGGATCACCGGGGAGCTGTTTTTT
TRBJ2-1 NA TRBD2 TRBV29-1 CSVVLAGVPNEQFF TGCAGCGTTGTACTAGCGGGAGTGCCCAATGAGCAGTTCTTC
TRBJ1-5 NA NA TRBV5-6 CASSRSGSQPQHF TGTGCCAGCAGCCGCTCTGGGAGTCAGCCCCAGCATTTT
TRBJ1-1 NA TRBD1 TRBV14 CASRPGTGDTEAFF TGTGCCAGCAGACCCGGGACAGGGGACACTGAAGCTTTCTTT
TRBJ2-1 NA TRBD1 TRBV9 CASSGRQGANEQFF TGTGCCAGCAGCGGTAGACAGGGGGCCAATGAGCAGTTCTTC
TRBJ1-1 NA TRBD1 TRBV11-2 CASRKAGGKNTEAFF TGTGCCAGCAGAAAAGCAGGGGGTAAGAACACTGAAGCTTTCTTT
TRBJ1-2 NA TRBD1 TRBV29-1 CSVAFGQGYGYTF TGCAGCGTTGCTTTTGGACAGGGCTATGGCTACACCTTC
TRBJ2-7 NA TRBD2 TRBV9 CASSASIQRDSYEQYF TGTGCCAGCAGCGCAAGTATTCAGCGGGACTCCTACGAGCAGTACTTC
TRBJ1-5 once NA TRBV6-5 CASSSDSTQPQHF TGTGCCAGCAGTAGCGACAGCACCCAGCCCCAGCATTTT
TRBJ2-7 NA NA TRBV6-1 CASSPRQFSLDEQYF TGTGCCAGCAGTCCCCGACAGTTCTCCCTTGACGAGCAGTACTTC
TRBJ2-7 NA TRBD2 TRBV27 CASSSTSGRGYEQYF TGTGCCAGCAGTTCCACTAGCGGGAGGGGTTACGAGCAGTACTTC
TRBJ1-5 once TRBD1 TRBV2 CASRGDSSNQPQHF TGTGCCAGCAGGGGGGACAGTAGCAATCAGCCCCAGCATTTT
TRBJ1-5 NA NA TRBV7-9 CASSADSNQPQHF TGTGCCAGCAGCGCGGATAGCAATCAGCCCCAGCATTTT
TRBJ2-1 NA TRBD2 TRBV9 CASSVGGGNSYNEQFF TGTGCCAGCAGCGTAGGGGGGGGAAACTCCTACAATGAGCAGTTCTTC
TRBJ2-7 NA NA TRBV6-5 CASSSGGYEQYF TGTGCCAGCAGTTCCGGGGGCTACGAGCAGTACTTC
TRBJ1-4 NA TRBD1 TRBV27 CASCPSGGYKLFF TGTGCCAGCTGCCCCTCAGGGGGCTACAAACTGTTTTTT
TRBJ2-1 NA TRBD2 TRBV7-2 CASSFTSGAYNEQFF TGTGCCAGCAGCTTCACTAGCGGGGCATACAATGAGCAGTTCTTC
TRBJ2-5 NA TRBD1 TRBV6-1 CASSRDRGETQYF TGTGCCAGCAGCCGGGACAGGGGGGAGACCCAGTACTTC